This entry features one T cell receptor beta chain sequence. The antigen is unknown. The same CDR3 can be traced to other DNA sequences in this sample. The repertoire was sequenced with immunoSEQ multiplex PCR; TCRdb's copy has only in-frame clones and lacks some. The sample lists a few million clones; over 85% were seen once. The source of the sample is a study of shared clonotypes between healthy human individuals. Findings of the study overall: On the whole, naive subsets had larger estimated richness than memory subsets had. Clonotype sharing across donors was expected to vary with sequencing depth.

Memory CD4+ cells were the fraction left after CD45RA+ naive selection. The length of the CDR3 is 14 residues. Germline lookup yields CDR1 SGHNT and CDR2 YYREEE (reference sequence). The V end lost 4 bases, the J end lost 14 bases, and 19 bases lay between the germline ends. This chain links TRBV5-4 with TRBJ1-6, with D perhaps TRBD1 (5 bases). This clonotype originated in a man younger than 35 in good health. The source material was naive CD4+ T cells sorted from blood. Subset given: CD45RA+ positively selected. The CDR3 sequence: CASSRPDTVDTLHF. The CDR3 nucleotides are TGTGCCAGCAGCAGGCCGGACACGGTAGACACCCTCCACTTT.